The 22 T cell receptor beta chains listed next were all sequenced from one sample in a study of blood T cell repertoires in COVID-19 (dated by TCRdb to the early 2020s). Library construction relied on the immunoSEQ multiplex PCR assay. TCRdb took over this immuneACCESS table, retaining in-frame rearrangements with V and J assigned. Such tables are incomplete; in checked studies, under half of the missing clones stem from an unresolved V gene, and the remainder is unexplained. Across this sample there are approximately 200,000 clones, with about 81% seen only once. The ten largest clones add up to 10% to 15% of the sample. Sequencing was carried out using peripheral blood. Receptor source: an elderly woman with COVID-19, enrolled during active disease.

The chain has TRBV29-1 and TRBJ2-5; D might be TRBD1 (6 bases). V lost 8 bases and J lost 3, with 16 bases in between. The germline V gene encodes CDR1 SQVTM and CDR2 ANQGSEA. The CDR3 is 13 amino acids. In DNA form, the CDR3 reads TGCAGCACACTGGGGGCAGGGAAAGAGACCCAGTACTTC. Protein: CSTLGAGKETQYF.

This rearrangement joins TRBV5-4 to TRBJ2-3; no clear D. CDR3 size: 17 residues. From germline, CDR1 is SGHNT and CDR2 YYREEE (reference sequence). Between the trimmed V and J ends, which lost 4 bases and 2 bases, there was a span of 20 bases. In DNA, the CDR3 is TGTGCCAGCAGCCCCGCTAGGTCTCCGACTCCCACAGATACGCAGTATTTT. Its translation is CASSPARSPTPTDTQYF. The full variable domain, with the rest looked up from reference TRBV5-4 and TRBJ2-3, is ETGVTQSPTHLIKTRGQQVTLRCSSQSGHNTVSWYQQALGQGPQFIFQYYREEENGRGNFPPRFSGLQFPNYSSELNVNALELDDSALYLCASSPARSPTPTDTQYFGPGTRLTVL.

The rearrangement joins TRBV11-1 to TRBJ2-2; D not certain. Germline V lookup: CDR1 SGHAT, CDR2 FQDESV (reference sequence). V was pared by 3 bases and J by 5 bases, with 13 bases between. The CDR3 has 15 amino acids. The CDR3 DNA is TGTGCCAGCAGCTTCCGGCAGCGCGTGACCGGGGAGCTGTTTTTT. Protein sequence: CASSFRQRVTGELFF. Drawing the rest from reference TRBV11-1 and TRBJ2-2, the complete variable domain is EAEVAQSPRYKITEKSQAVAFWCDPISGHATLYWYRQILGQGPELLVQFQDESVVDDSQLPKDRFSAERLKGVDSTLKIQPAELGDSAMYLCASSFRQRVTGELFFGEGSRLTVL.

The rearrangement joins TRBV2 to TRBJ2-7; 11 nucleotides agree with TRBD1. CDR3 size: 14 residues. Germline V gene data show CDR1 as SNHLY and CDR2 as FYNNEI. J was trimmed by 1 base and V by 6 bases; bases with no gene match: 2. The DNA for the CDR3 is TGTGCCAGCAGCGGGACAGGGGGTTCCTACGAGCAGTACTTC. It specifies CASSGTGGSYEQYF.

The rearrangement links TRBV5-4 to TRBJ2-2; 7 bases line up with TRBD1. The CDR3 is made up of 16 amino acids. The V gene's germline CDR1 is SGHNT and CDR2 YYREEE (reference sequence). V was pared by 4 bases and J by 0 bases, with 6 bases of the junction left unmatched. CDR3 loop: CASSTLTGTNTGELFF. The CDR3 nucleotides are TGTGCCAGCAGCACCTTGACAGGGACGAACACCGGGGAGCTGTTTTTT.

The chain has TRBV9 and TRBJ2-2, with TRBD1 as a possible D gene (6 bases). The CDR3 totals 15 residues. Trimming left V 0 bases short and J 3 bases short, with 9 bases between. Germline loops: CDR1 SGDLS, CDR2 YYNGEE. The CDR3 DNA reads as TGTGCCAGCAGCGTAGGCAGGGGATACACCGGGGAGCTGTTTTTT. Translating it yields CASSVGRGYTGELFF.

The chain links TRBV7-2 to TRBJ2-1, with 12 nucleotides matching TRBD2. CDR1 and CDR2 from the germline V gene are SGHTA and FQGNSA. The CDR3 consists of 15 residues. The V gene end was trimmed by 5 bases and the J gene end by 8 bases; junction bases not matched to a gene: 7. The CDR3 spells CASSPRLAGDHEQFF. The CDR3 DNA follows: TGTGCCAGCAGCCCAAGACTAGCGGGAGACCATGAGCAGTTCTTC.

A few counts support this clone. V is TRBV19 and J is TRBJ2-1; the match to TRBD1 covers 9 bases. Germline V gives CDR1 LNHDA, CDR2 SQIVND (reference sequence). This CDR3 region has 15 residues. J was trimmed by 3 bases and V by 5 bases; bases with no gene match: 5. CDR3 amino acids: CASSEGTGYYNEQFF. For the CDR3, the DNA is TGTGCCAGTAGTGAAGGGACAGGGTACTACAATGAGCAGTTCTTC.

The rearrangement joins TRBV5-5 to TRBJ2-1, with TRBD1 matching 9 bases. Germline CDR1 reads SGHKS; CDR2 reads YYEKEE (reference sequence). CDR3 length: 15 amino acids. With V trimmed by 4 bases and J by 5 bases, 7 bases remained unmatched. The CDR3: CASSGWDRDHNEQFF. In DNA form, the CDR3 reads TGTGCCAGCAGCGGGTGGGACAGGGACCACAATGAGCAGTTCTTC. Full variable domain (remainder filled in from reference TRBV5-5 and TRBJ2-1): DAGVTQSPTHLIKTRGQQVTLRCSPISGHKSVSWYQQVLGQGPQFIFQYYEKEERGRGNFPDRFSARQFPNYSSELNVNALLLGDSALYLCASSGWDRDHNEQFFGPGTRLTVL.

V usage is TRBV5-4 and J usage is TRBJ2-5; D is perhaps TRBD2 (6 bases). Trimming pared 4 bases from V and 2 bases from J, leaving 12 bases between. Germline lookup yields CDR1 SGHNT and CDR2 YYREEE (reference sequence). The CDR3 sequence is 14 residues long. CDR3 nucleotide sequence: TGTGCCAGCAGCCCCGGGACTCTTCAAGAGACCCAGTACTTC. Encoded protein: CASSPGTLQETQYF.

This chain connects TRBV6-1 to TRBJ2-7; 9 nucleotides match TRBD2. The CDR3 extends over 14 amino acids. V lost 5 bases, J lost 4 bases, and 6 bases stayed unmatched. Germline CDR1 MNHNS, CDR2 SASEGT. CDR3 sequence: CASSYSGSGYEQYF. DNA for the CDR3: TGTGCCAGCAGTTATAGCGGGAGCGGGTACGAGCAGTACTTC.

This chain joins TRBV30 and TRBJ1-4, with 11 positions matching TRBD1. After removal of 4 bases from V and 7 bases from J, the junction contained 5 bases not matched to a gene. The CDR3 sequence is 14 residues long. Germline assignment: CDR1 GTSNPN and CDR2 SVGIG (reference sequence). The CDR3 DNA follows: TGTGCCTGGAAGGGGGACAGGGGGAGTGAAAAACTGTTTTTT. The encoded protein is CAWKGDRGSEKLFF. Complete variable domain (other parts from reference TRBV30 and TRBJ1-4): SQTIHQWPATLVQPVGSPLSLECTVEGTSNPNLYWYRQAAGRGLQLLFYSVGIGQISSEVPQNLSASRPQDRQFILSSKKLLLSDSGFYLCAWKGDRGSEKLFFGSGTQLSVL.

This clone was observed a handful of times. The rearrangement links TRBV4-3 to TRBJ2-5; weak D call: TRBD2 (6 bases). V gave up 0 bases and J gave up 5 bases, with 19 bases separating them. Germline V gene lookup returns CDR1 LGHNA and CDR2 YSLEER. The CDR3 loop spans 17 amino acids. CDR3 nucleotide sequence: TGCGCCAGCAGCCAAGATTTCGGTCCCTGGGCGGGGGAGACCCAGTACTTC. This encodes CASSQDFGPWAGETQYF.

This clone was seen only a few times. This sequence joins TRBV27 and TRBJ1-2; 8 nucleotides match TRBD1. The J segment lost 4 bases and the V segment lost 1 base, leaving 11 bases of the junction unmatched. Per germline, CDR1 MNHEY and CDR2 SMNVEV (reference sequence). CDR3 size: 17 residues. CDR3 region: CASSLFGRGRESYGYTF. The CDR3, as DNA: TGTGCCAGCAGTTTATTCGGCAGGGGGCGCGAGTCCTATGGCTACACCTTC.

This chain links TRBV5-8 with TRBJ2-2, with D unresolved. The V and J ends lost 0 bases and 3 bases respectively, with 12 bases between them. CDR3 length equals 16 residues. Germline lookup yields CDR1 SGHTS and CDR2 YDEGEE. Here the CDR3 DNA reads TGTGCCAGCAGCTTGGCCTTTTGGCCCGACACCGGGGAGCTGTTTTTT. It yields the protein CASSLAFWPDTGELFF.

V usage is TRBV9 and J usage is TRBJ2-2, with TRBD1 as a possible D gene (6 bases). Germline V gene sequence: CDR1 SGDLS, CDR2 YYNGEE. The CDR3 totals 15 residues. The V gene lost 0 bases and the J gene lost 7 bases, with 13 bases spanning the gap. In DNA form, the CDR3 reads TGTGCCAGCAGCGTAGTTTTGGGGACAAGCGGGGAGCTGTTTTTT. It is translated as CASSVVLGTSGELFF.

This chain connects TRBV29-1 to TRBJ2-1, with D maybe TRBD1 (5 bases). This CDR3 has 14 amino acids. The germline V gene encodes CDR1 SQVTM and CDR2 ANQGSEA. The germline V and J ends were trimmed by 2 bases and 7 bases, with 15 bases remaining between them. The CDR3 nucleotides read TGCAGCGTTGAAAAGGGGCAGGAGAATAATGAGCAGTTCTTC. Encoded protein: CSVEKGQENNEQFF.

For this clone: The identical CDR3 is also encoded by other nucleotide sequences in the sample. The CDR3 coding sequence is TGTGCCAGCAGCCAGGCAGGTGAAGCTTTCTTT. Translating gives CASSQAGEAFF. The genes are TRBV3-1 (or the pseudogene TRBV3-2) and TRBJ1-1; no reliable D call. V gave up 3 bases and J gave up 7 bases, with 6 bases separating them. This CDR3 has 11 residues. Germline values: CDR1 LGHDT, CDR2 YNNKEL (reference sequence).

The genes are TRBV30 and TRBJ2-5; D is ambiguous. The CDR3 loop spans 14 amino acids. Deletions cut 4 bases from V and 0 bases from J, with 12 bases between. Germline V CDR1 and CDR2: GTSNPN, SVGIG (reference sequence). The CDR3 is CAWNGGSYQETQYF. As DNA, the CDR3 is TGTGCCTGGAATGGCGGCTCTTACCAAGAGACCCAGTACTTC. Combining the CDR3 with reference TRBV30 and TRBJ2-5 gives the whole variable domain SQTIHQWPATLVQPVGSPLSLECTVEGTSNPNLYWYRQAAGRGLQLLFYSVGIGQISSEVPQNLSASRPQDRQFILSSKKLLLSDSGFYLCAWNGGSYQETQYFGPGTRLLVL.

This chain uses TRBV30 with TRBJ2-5; D may be TRBD2 (6 bases). Between the trimmed V and J ends, which lost 3 bases and 1 base, there was a span of 9 bases. The CDR3 runs 13 residues. Germline V CDR1 and CDR2: GTSNPN, SVGIG (reference sequence). The CDR3 reads CAWRVAAQETQYF. The CDR3 DNA sequence: TGTGCCTGGAGGGTAGCGGCCCAAGAGACCCAGTACTTC.

The sample holds one count of this clone. The rearrangement joins TRBV10-3 to TRBJ1-1; D may be TRBD1 (6 bases). V was shortened by 3 bases and J by 0 bases, with 11 bases between the two germline ends. CDR3 length: 15 amino acids. CDR1 ENHRY and CDR2 SYGVKD come from the germline V gene. Here the CDR3 DNA reads TGTGCCATCAGTGATCGGGACAACTTGAACACTGAAGCTTTCTTT. Its translation: CAISDRDNLNTEAFF.

The chain recombines TRBV4-1 with TRBJ1-2, with a weak D call TRBD1 (5 bases). The V end lost 3 bases, the J end lost 8 bases, and 13 bases lay between the germline ends. The CDR3 is made up of 13 amino acids. The V gene's germline CDR1 is MGHRA and CDR2 YSYEKL. For the CDR3, the DNA is TGCGCCAGCAGCCACCACGGGGGTCGGGGCTACACCTTC. It translates to CASSHHGGRGYTF.